This T cell receptor (beta chain) was sequenced in a study of blood T cell repertoires in COVID-19. Turning to the study itself: Acute and convalescent COVID-19 specimens originated in the United States, Italy and Spain.

Cohorts were based on clinical histories the participants reported. Before being deemed recovered, Cohort 3 donors had two negative PCRs, clearance, or symptom resolution. Germline V gene lookup returns CDR1 MNHEY and CDR2 SVGAGI. Trimming left V 5 bases short and J 4 bases short, with 14 bases between. CDR3 length: 14 residues. Measured with immunoSEQ multiplex PCR; TCRdb has only the in-frame clones, and not every one. The sample contains about 270,000 clones, 85% to 90% of which appear only once. This sequence was found in a woman aged 18-29 years who had recovered from COVID-19. The J gene is TRBJ1-2, the V gene TRBV6-5; D is perhaps TRBD1 (6 bases). The specimen sequenced was PBMCs or T cells enriched from blood (not recorded which). The CDR3: CASSLRQEFYGYTF. CDR3 sequence (DNA): TGTGCCAGCAGTCTCAGACAGGAGTTCTATGGCTACACCTTC.